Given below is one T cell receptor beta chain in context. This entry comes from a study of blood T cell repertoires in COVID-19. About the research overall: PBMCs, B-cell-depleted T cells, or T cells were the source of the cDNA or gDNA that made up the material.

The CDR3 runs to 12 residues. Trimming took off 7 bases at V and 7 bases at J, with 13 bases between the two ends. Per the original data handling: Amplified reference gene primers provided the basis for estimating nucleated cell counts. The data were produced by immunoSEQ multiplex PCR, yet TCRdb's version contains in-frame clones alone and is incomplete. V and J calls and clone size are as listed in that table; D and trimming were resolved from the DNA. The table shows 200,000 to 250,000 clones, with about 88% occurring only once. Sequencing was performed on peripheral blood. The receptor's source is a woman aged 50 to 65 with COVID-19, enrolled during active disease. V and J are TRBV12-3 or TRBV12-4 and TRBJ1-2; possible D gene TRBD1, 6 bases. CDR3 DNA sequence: TGTGCCAGCAATACAGGGATAGGTGGCTACACCTTC. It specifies CASNTGIGGYTF.